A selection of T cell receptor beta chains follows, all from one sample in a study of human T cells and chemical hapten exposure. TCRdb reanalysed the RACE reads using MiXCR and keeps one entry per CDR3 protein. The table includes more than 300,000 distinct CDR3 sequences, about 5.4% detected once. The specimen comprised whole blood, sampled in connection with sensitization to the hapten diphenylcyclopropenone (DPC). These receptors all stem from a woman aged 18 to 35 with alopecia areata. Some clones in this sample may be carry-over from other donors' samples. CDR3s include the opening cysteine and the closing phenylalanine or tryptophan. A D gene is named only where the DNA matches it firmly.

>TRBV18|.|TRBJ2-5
CASSPPSASQETQYF
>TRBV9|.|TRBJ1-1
CASSVGTGGSTEAFF
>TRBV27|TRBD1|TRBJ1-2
CASSEGANYGYTF
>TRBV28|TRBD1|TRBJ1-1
CASSGQGSEAFF
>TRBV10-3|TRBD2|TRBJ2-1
CAISYSGGAGIYNEQFF
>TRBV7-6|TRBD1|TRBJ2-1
CASSPLWTGAYNEQFF
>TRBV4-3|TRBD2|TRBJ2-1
CASSQDGGGAVNEQFF
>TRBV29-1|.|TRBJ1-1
CSVGQVGEAFF
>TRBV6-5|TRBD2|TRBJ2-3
CASSYRSGGEGDTQYF
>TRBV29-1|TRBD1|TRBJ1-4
CSVPGTGGSANEKLFF
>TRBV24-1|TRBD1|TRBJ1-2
CATSEKNRGRSNYGYTF
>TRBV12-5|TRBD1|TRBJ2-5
CASGPGQAQETQYF
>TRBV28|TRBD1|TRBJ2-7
CASSRGTGKGEQYF
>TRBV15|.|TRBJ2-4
CATSRDKRWGDTLAKNIQYF
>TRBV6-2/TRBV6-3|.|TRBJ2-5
CASSYSSALRTQYF
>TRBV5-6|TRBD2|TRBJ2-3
CASSAGLAGRSDTQYF
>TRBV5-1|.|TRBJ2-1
CASSFEGEQFF
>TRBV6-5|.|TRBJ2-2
CASREDGELFF
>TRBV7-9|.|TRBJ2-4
CASSLQGALNIQYF
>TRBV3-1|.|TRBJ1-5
CASSQDVDQPQHF
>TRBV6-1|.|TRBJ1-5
CASSQSGGQPQHF
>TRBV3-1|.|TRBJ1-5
CASSQDAAEGQPQHF
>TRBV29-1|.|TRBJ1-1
CSNSLNTEAFF
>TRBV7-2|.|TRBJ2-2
CASSTKGGELFF
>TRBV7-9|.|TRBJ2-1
CASSLNAGEQFF
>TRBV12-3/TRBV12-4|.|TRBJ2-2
CASSFDSGTNTGELFF
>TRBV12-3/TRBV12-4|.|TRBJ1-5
CASSRDHQPQHF
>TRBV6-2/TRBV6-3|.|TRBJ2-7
CASNDRGPPYEQYF
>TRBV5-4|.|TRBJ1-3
CASSLGPGPRSGNTIYF
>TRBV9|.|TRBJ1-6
CASSVDPRSGNSPLHF